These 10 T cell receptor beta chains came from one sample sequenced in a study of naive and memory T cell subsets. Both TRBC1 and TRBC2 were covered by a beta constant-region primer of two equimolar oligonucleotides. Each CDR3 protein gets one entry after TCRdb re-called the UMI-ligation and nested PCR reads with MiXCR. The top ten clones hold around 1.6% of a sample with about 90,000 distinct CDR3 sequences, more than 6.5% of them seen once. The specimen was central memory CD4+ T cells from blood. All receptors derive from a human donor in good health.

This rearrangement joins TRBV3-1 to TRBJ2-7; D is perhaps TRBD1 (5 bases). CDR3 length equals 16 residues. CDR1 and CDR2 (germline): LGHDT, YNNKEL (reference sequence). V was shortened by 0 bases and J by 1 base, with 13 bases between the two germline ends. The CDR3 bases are TGTGCCAGCAGCCAAGAAAGGCGGACATCGTCCTACGAGCAGTACTTC. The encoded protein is CASSQERRTSSYEQYF.

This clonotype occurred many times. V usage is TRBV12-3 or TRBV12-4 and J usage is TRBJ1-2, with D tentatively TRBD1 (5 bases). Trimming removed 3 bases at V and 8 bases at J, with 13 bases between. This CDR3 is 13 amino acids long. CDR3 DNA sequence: TGTGCCAGCAGTTTTGGGGGAAGTGGCGGCTACACCTTC. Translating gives CASSFGGSGGYTF.

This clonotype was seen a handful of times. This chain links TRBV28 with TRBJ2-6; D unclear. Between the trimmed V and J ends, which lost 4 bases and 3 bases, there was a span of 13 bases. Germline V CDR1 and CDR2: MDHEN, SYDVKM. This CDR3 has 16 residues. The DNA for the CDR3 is TGTGCCAGCAGTTCCGCCGGATCCGGTGGGGCCAACGTCCTGACTTTC. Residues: CASSSAGSGGANVLTF. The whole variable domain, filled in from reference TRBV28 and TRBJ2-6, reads DVKVTQSSRYLVKRTGEKVFLECVQDMDHENMFWYRQDPGLGLRLIYFSYDVKMKEKGDIPEGYSVSREKKERFSLILESASTNQTSMYLCASSSAGSGGANVLTFGAGSRLTVL.

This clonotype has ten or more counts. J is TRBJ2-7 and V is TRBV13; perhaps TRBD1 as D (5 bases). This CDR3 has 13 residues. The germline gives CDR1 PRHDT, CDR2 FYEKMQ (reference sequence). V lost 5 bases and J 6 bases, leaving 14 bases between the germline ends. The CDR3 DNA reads TGTGCCAGCAGCCGAGACAGCATGGGCGAGCAGTACTTC. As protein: CASSRDSMGEQYF.

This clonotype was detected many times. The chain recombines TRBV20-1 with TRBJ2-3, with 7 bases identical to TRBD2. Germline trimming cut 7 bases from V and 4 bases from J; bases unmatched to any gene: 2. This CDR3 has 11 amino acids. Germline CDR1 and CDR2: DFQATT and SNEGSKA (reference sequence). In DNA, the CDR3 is TGCAGTGGTAGCGGGCCAGATACGCAGTATTTT. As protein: CSGSGPDTQYF.

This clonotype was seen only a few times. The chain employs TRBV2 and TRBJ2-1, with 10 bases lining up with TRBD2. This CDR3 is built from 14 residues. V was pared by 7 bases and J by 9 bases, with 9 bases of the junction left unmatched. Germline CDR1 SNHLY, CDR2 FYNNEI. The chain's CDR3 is CASKDSGRAAEQFF. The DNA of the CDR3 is TGTGCCAGCAAGGACAGCGGGAGGGCCGCTGAGCAGTTCTTC.

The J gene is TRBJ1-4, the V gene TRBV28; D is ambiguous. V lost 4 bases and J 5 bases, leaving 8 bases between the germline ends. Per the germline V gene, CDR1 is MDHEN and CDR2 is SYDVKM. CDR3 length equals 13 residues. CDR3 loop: CASSSGINEKLFF. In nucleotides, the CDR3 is TGTGCCAGCAGTTCCGGGATAAATGAAAAACTGTTTTTT.

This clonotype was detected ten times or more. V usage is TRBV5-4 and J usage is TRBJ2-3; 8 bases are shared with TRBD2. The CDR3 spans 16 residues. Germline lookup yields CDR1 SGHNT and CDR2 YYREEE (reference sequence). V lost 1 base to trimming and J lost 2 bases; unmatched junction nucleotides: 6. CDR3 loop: CASSLNSGAYTDTQYF. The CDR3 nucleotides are TGTGCCAGCAGCTTGAATAGCGGGGCGTACACAGATACGCAGTATTTT.

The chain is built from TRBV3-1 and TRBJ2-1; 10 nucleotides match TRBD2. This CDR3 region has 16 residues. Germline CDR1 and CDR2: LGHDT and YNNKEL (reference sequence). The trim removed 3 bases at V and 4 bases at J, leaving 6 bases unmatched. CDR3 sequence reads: CASSHPLAGVYNEQFF. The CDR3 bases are TGTGCCAGCAGCCACCCTCTAGCGGGAGTTTACAATGAGCAGTTCTTC.

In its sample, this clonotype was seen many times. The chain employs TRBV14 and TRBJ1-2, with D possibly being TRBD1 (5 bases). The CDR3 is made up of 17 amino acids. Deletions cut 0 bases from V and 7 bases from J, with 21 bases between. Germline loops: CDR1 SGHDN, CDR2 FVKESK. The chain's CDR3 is CASSQDGQGSLTSGYTF. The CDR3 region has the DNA TGTGCCAGCAGCCAAGACGGTCAGGGTAGTCTCACGAGTGGCTACACCTTC.